This T cell receptor beta chain came from a study of T-cell reconstitution after alpha-beta-depleted transplantation in children. The authors prepared the TCRbeta library with unique molecular identifiers. In TCRdb, the PCR reads were re-called with MiXCR into one record per CDR3 protein. The sample contains 150,000 to 250,000 distinct CDR3 sequences, 13% to 15% of which appear only once. On this clonotype: A much larger clone differs from this one at a single base, so this may be a read error.

The TCR originated in a human donor who donated a stem cell graft to a child with acute lymphoblastic leukemia. Sequencing was performed on PBMCs from the stem cell graft donor, taken from the stem cell graft.

The CDR3 bases are TGTGCCAGCAACCGACAGGGAGGAAATGAAGCTTTCTTT. Amino acid sequence: CASNRQGGNEAFF. The J gene is TRBJ1-1, the V gene TRBV27, with 7 bases matching TRBD1. V shed 7 bases and J 7 bases; nucleotides not matched to a gene: 9. This CDR3 has 13 amino acids. Germline values: CDR1 MNHEY, CDR2 SMNVEV (reference sequence).